The 27 T cell receptor beta chains below all came from one sample that was sequenced in a study of T cells in Graves' hyperthyroidism and ophthalmopathy. The source material, RNA transcripts, was used to amplify TCR beta CDR3 regions. First-round RT-PCR with HTBI primers amplified the TCR CDR3 region. A single record per CDR3 protein comes from TCRdb applying MiXCR to the multiplex PCR reads. The sample includes 650,000 to 850,000 distinct CDR3 sequences, around 20% of them seen just once. The specimen was blood. These receptors all stem from a woman in her 50s with Graves' hyperthyroidism that later progressed to Graves' ophthalmopathy.

This clonotype was seen a handful of times. The rearrangement uses TRBV2 and TRBJ1-2; TRBD1 matches 7 bases. The CDR3 has 13 amino acids. Germline assignment: CDR1 SNHLY and CDR2 FYNNEI. J lost 1 base, V lost 6 bases, and 2 bases had no gene match. CDR3 protein: CASRHRGNYGYTF. CDR3 sequence (DNA): TGTGCCAGCAGGCACAGGGGTAACTATGGCTACACCTTC.

This clonotype came up many times. The CDR3 nucleotides are TGTGCCACCAGTGACCGGTCCCCAGATACGCAGTATTTT. As protein: CATSDRSPDTQYF. V is TRBV24-1 and J is TRBJ2-3; D ambiguous. Trimming stripped 4 bases from V and 4 bases from J, with 8 bases between. The CDR3 loop spans 13 amino acids. Germline V CDR1 and CDR2: KGHDR, SFDVKD.

This clonotype was counted at least ten times. The chain joins TRBV14 to TRBJ2-5; 7 bases line up with TRBD1. The CDR3 consists of 14 residues. Unmatched junction bases numbered 3, after V lost 3 bases and J lost 2 bases. Germline assignment: CDR1 SGHDN and CDR2 FVKESK. The CDR3 DNA sequence: TGTGCCAGCAGCCAGGACAGGCGACAAGAGACCCAGTACTTC. Residues: CASSQDRRQETQYF.

V usage is TRBV20-1 and J usage is TRBJ2-3; 8 bases are shared with TRBD2. The CDR3 covers 15 residues. CDR1 and CDR2 (germline): DFQATT, SNEGSKA (reference sequence). V was pared by 0 bases and J by 7 bases, with 9 bases of the junction left unmatched. The CDR3 DNA reads TGCAGTGCTAGAGATCTGGGACTAGGGGCTTATACGCAGTATTTT. This gives the protein CSARDLGLGAYTQYF.

This clonotype was picked up many times. The V and J genes are TRBV3-1 and TRBJ2-3; 8 nucleotides line up with TRBD1. From germline, CDR1 is LGHDT and CDR2 YNNKEL (reference sequence). The CDR3 is made up of 17 amino acids. The V gene end was trimmed by 1 base and the J gene end by 3 bases; junction bases not matched to a gene: 9. The CDR3 DNA sequence: TGTGCCAGCAGCCAAGGTAGAGGACAGGGTACGACAGATACGCAGTATTTT. Encoded protein: CASSQGRGQGTTDTQYF.

The chain links TRBV9 to TRBJ2-5; 8 bases are a match to TRBD2. With 4 bases clipped from V and 1 base from J, the junction kept 12 bases outside the gene matches. CDR3 length: 17 residues. Germline lookup yields CDR1 SGDLS and CDR2 YYNGEE. CDR3 DNA sequence: TGTGCCAGCAGCCCCGGGGAGCGGGGGAGTATCCAAGAGACCCAGTACTTC. It encodes CASSPGERGSIQETQYF. The full variable domain, completed using reference TRBV9 and TRBJ2-5, is DSGVTQTPKHLITATGQRVTLRCSPRSGDLSVYWYQQSLDQGLQFLIQYYNGEERAKGNILERFSAQQFPDLHSELNLSSLELGDSALYFCASSPGERGSIQETQYFGPGTRLLVL.

This clonotype was counted ten times or more. The rearrangement links TRBV27 to TRBJ2-3, with 10 nucleotides matching TRBD2. The CDR3 spans 14 residues. CDR1 MNHEY and CDR2 SMNVEV come from the germline V gene (reference sequence). The trim removed 7 bases at V and 6 bases at J, leaving 7 bases unmatched. Written as DNA, the CDR3 is TGTGCCAGCACCCTAGCGGGGGCGGGCGATACGCAGTATTTT. It is translated as CASTLAGAGDTQYF.

Concerning this clonotype itself: A much more abundant neighbour one base away suggests this may be a read error. The V and J genes are TRBV6-1 and TRBJ1-5; D not certain. CDR3 size: 13 residues. Germline CDR1 is MNHNS and CDR2 is SASEGT. CDR3 bases: TGTGCCAGCATGATATACAGCAGTCAGCCCCAGCATTTT. It specifies CASMIYSSQPQHF.

The V and J genes are TRBV6-1 and TRBJ2-3, with TRBD1 matching 8 bases. Germline lookup yields CDR1 MNHNS and CDR2 SASEGT. This CDR3 contains 18 residues. J lost 5 bases, V lost 5 bases, and 18 bases had no gene match. CDR3 region: CASSQDRDRQQLLDTQYF. CDR3 in DNA: TGTGCCAGCAGTCAAGACCGGGACAGGCAGCAACTCTTAGATACGCAGTATTTT.

This clonotype was seen many times. The gene calls are TRBV20-1 and TRBJ1-5; D unresolved. The germline gives CDR1 DFQATT, CDR2 SNEGSKA (reference sequence). V was cut by 0 bases and J by 7 bases, with 13 bases left in between. CDR3 length: 14 amino acids. The CDR3 sequence is CSARDRAASQPQHF. The CDR3 DNA follows: TGCAGTGCTAGAGATCGGGCAGCCAGCCAGCCCCAGCATTTT.

This clonotype has ten or more counts. V and J are TRBV3-1 and TRBJ2-1; D gene unclear. Germline assignment: CDR1 LGHDT and CDR2 YNNKEL (reference sequence). V was shortened by 3 bases and J by 12 bases, with 12 bases between the two germline ends. CDR3 length: 12 residues. The CDR3 sequence is CASSQDLPRQFF. In DNA, the CDR3 is TGTGCCAGCAGCCAGGACCTACCCCGGCAGTTCTTC.

Concerning this clonotype: The germline gene is not matched at one end of the junction; a read error may be the cause. The chain has TRBV20-1 and TRBJ1-4; perhaps TRBD1 as D (6 bases). Germline assignment: CDR1 DFQATT and CDR2 SNEGSKA (reference sequence). The CDR3 consists of 13 residues. As DNA, the CDR3 is TGCAGTGCCACCCGTAGGGGGGAAGAAAAACCGTTTTTT. Translated, it gives CSATRRGEEKPFF.

The table lists this clonotype with a few counts. The chain has TRBV7-3 and TRBJ2-5; 9 bases are a match to TRBD1. This CDR3 has 15 residues. Germline CDR1 is SGHTA and CDR2 is FQGTGA. V shed 3 bases and J 5 bases; nucleotides not matched to a gene: 7. CDR3 region: CASSFGQGIFETQYF. CDR3 coding DNA: TGTGCCAGCAGCTTCGGACAGGGGATCTTCGAGACCCAGTACTTC.

A few counts support this clonotype. The genes are TRBV20-1 and TRBJ1-3; D remains unclear. The CDR3 totals 13 residues. V was trimmed by 3 bases and J by 0 bases, leaving 6 bases between them. Per germline, CDR1 DFQATT and CDR2 SNEGSKA (reference sequence). The CDR3 DNA follows: TGCAGTGCTAGGGTGGGCTCTGGAAACACCATATATTTT. Translated, it gives CSARVGSGNTIYF.

This clonotype has more than one count but fewer than ten. CDR3 in amino acids: CASSTPTGAGNTIYF. The CDR3 coding sequence is TGTGCCAGCAGCACTCCGACAGGGGCGGGAAACACCATATATTTT. The J gene is TRBJ1-3, the V gene TRBV7-2; 8 bases are a match to TRBD1. The CDR3 is 15 amino acids. V shed 5 bases and J 4 bases; nucleotides not matched to a gene: 7. From germline, CDR1 is SGHTA and CDR2 FQGNSA.

This chain joins TRBV7-2 and TRBJ2-5; 7 bases align to TRBD1. Trimming took 4 bases from V and 2 from J; bases not matched to a gene: 10. The germline gives CDR1 SGHTA, CDR2 FQGNSA. CDR3 length: 16 amino acids. CDR3 amino acids: CASSSGTDRPQETQYF. CDR3 coding DNA: TGTGCCAGCAGCTCCGGGACAGACCGGCCACAAGAGACCCAGTACTTC. The entire variable domain, with the rest obtained from reference TRBV7-2 and TRBJ2-5, is as follows: GAGVSQSPSNKVTEKGKDVELRCDPISGHTALYWYRQSLGQGLEFLIYFQGNSAPDKSGLPSDRFSAERTGGSVSTLTIQRTQQEDSAVYLCASSSGTDRPQETQYFGPGTRLLVL.

This clonotype was counted a few times. The chain has TRBV9 and TRBJ1-2; no clear D gene. Per germline, CDR1 SGDLS and CDR2 YYNGEE. CDR3 length: 12 residues. V dropped 3 bases and J dropped 1 base, with 4 bases sitting between them. The CDR3 region has the DNA TGTGCCAGCAGCGCCGATAACTATGGCTACACCTTC. This sequence encodes CASSADNYGYTF. Drawing the rest from reference TRBV9 and TRBJ1-2, the complete variable domain is DSGVTQTPKHLITATGQRVTLRCSPRSGDLSVYWYQQSLDQGLQFLIQYYNGEERAKGNILERFSAQQFPDLHSELNLSSLELGDSALYFCASSADNYGYTFGSGTRLTVV.

This clonotype has just a few counts. The CDR3 loop is CASSKGQGLNTEAFF. DNA of the CDR3: TGTGCCAGTAGTAAGGGACAGGGGTTGAACACTGAAGCTTTCTTT. The chain carries TRBV19 and TRBJ1-1; TRBD1 matches at 10 bases. With V trimmed by 4 bases and J by 0 bases, 2 bases remained unmatched. The V gene's germline CDR1 is LNHDA and CDR2 SQIVND (reference sequence). This CDR3 comprises 15 residues.

The chain combines TRBV15 with TRBJ1-1, with TRBD1 identical over 7 bases. The CDR3 length is 12 residues. J lost 4 bases, V lost 7 bases, and 3 bases had no gene match. The germline V gene has CDR1 LNHNV and CDR2 YYDKDF (reference sequence). The CDR3 is CATTGTATEAFF. CDR3 sequence (DNA): TGTGCCACCACCGGGACAGCCACTGAAGCTTTCTTT.

V is TRBV6-5 and J is TRBJ1-5; D unclear. The V gene lost 2 bases and the J gene lost 7 bases, with 9 bases spanning the gap. The CDR3 is 13 amino acids. Germline lookup yields CDR1 MNHEY and CDR2 SVGAGI. The CDR3 region is CASSYTQVQPQHF. For the CDR3, the DNA is TGTGCCAGCAGTTACACTCAGGTGCAGCCCCAGCATTTT.

As to this clonotype: Its ends do not fully match the called genes, so a read error is possible. The chain links TRBV3-1 to TRBJ1-6, with 8 bases matching TRBD1. The CDR3 contains 15 residues. The germline V gene has CDR1 LGHDT and CDR2 YNNKEL (reference sequence). The CDR3 bases are TGTGCCAACAGCCATGCAGGGGGCTCTAATTCACCCCTCCACTTT. Translation: CANSHAGGSNSPLHF.

This clonotype was counted many times. This chain connects TRBV5-6 to TRBJ2-7; D uncertain. The CDR3 has 13 amino acids. Trimming pared 0 bases from V and 1 base from J, leaving 5 bases between. Germline assignment: CDR1 SGHDT and CDR2 YYEEEE. The CDR3 DNA is TGTGCCAGCAGCTTGGATCCGTCCTACGAGCAGTACTTC. This gives the protein CASSLDPSYEQYF.

This chain uses TRBV20-1 with TRBJ1-5; D is undetermined. CDR3 length equals 13 residues. The V end was cut by 2 bases, the J end by 4 bases, with 9 bases between. Germline V lookup: CDR1 DFQATT, CDR2 SNEGSKA (reference sequence). The CDR3 reads CSARTYGNQPQHF. DNA of the CDR3: TGCAGTGCTAGAACGTATGGAAATCAGCCCCAGCATTTT.

At least ten counts were recorded for this clonotype. The rearrangement uses TRBV2 and TRBJ1-5; no clear D gene. The germline CDR1 and CDR2 sequences are SNHLY and FYNNEI. The V and J ends lost 1 base and 0 bases respectively, with 7 bases between them. This CDR3 has 15 amino acids. The CDR3 protein is CASSEGVYSNQPQHF. The CDR3 bases are TGTGCCAGCAGTGAAGGGGTATATAGCAATCAGCCCCAGCATTTT.

Many counts were recorded for this clonotype. The J gene is TRBJ2-1, the V gene TRBV11-2; D ambiguous. Per the germline V gene, CDR1 is SGHAT and CDR2 is FQNNGV. The CDR3 totals 15 residues. The V and J ends lost 1 base and 3 bases respectively, with 10 bases between them. In DNA form, the CDR3 reads TGTGCCAGCAGCTTAGTGGGCAGGATCTACAATGAGCAGTTCTTC. It yields the protein CASSLVGRIYNEQFF.

This clonotype was seen only a few times. V and J are TRBV7-8 and TRBJ2-5; D possibly corresponds to TRBD1 (5 bases). Per the germline V gene, CDR1 is SGHVS and CDR2 is FQNEAQ. Trimming stripped 6 bases from V and 5 bases from J, with 34 bases between. The CDR3 runs 20 residues. The CDR3 here is CASRHNTRASLFLSSETQYF. CDR3 DNA sequence: TGTGCCAGCAGACATAATACCAGGGCTAGTCTTTTTCTATCGAGTGAGACCCAGTACTTC.

The chain recombines TRBV30 with TRBJ2-4, with 9 bases aligning to TRBD2. This CDR3 region has 13 residues. Looked up from germline, CDR1 is GTSNPN and CDR2 is SVGIG (reference sequence). With 5 bases clipped from V and 2 bases from J, the junction kept 1 base outside the gene matches. The CDR3 protein is CAWGTSSKNIQYF. The DNA for the CDR3 is TGTGCCTGGGGGACTAGCTCCAAAAACATTCAGTACTTC.